The 29 T cell receptor beta chains in this list originate from one sample, sequenced in a study of cytomegalovirus exposure and HLA in healthy donors. The PCR made use of 60 Vbeta and 13 Jbeta primers. Profiled with immunoSEQ multiplex PCR; TCRdb holds only in-frame clones, not every one. The sample holds around 120,000 clones, roughly 80% seen once. The material sequenced was PBMCs. These receptors originate from a boy younger than 18 in good health and CMV-seronegative.

The chain is built from TRBV6-1 and TRBJ1-6, with a tentative D call TRBD1 (6 bases). With 0 bases removed from V and 9 bases from J, the gap between germline ends came to 12 bases. The CDR3 runs 15 residues. CDR1 is MNHNS, CDR2 SASEGT, per germline. The CDR3 region is CASSEAWTVVSPLHF. CDR3 in DNA: TGTGCCAGCAGTGAAGCATGGACAGTCGTTTCACCCCTCCACTTT.

V gene TRBV29-1 combines with J gene TRBJ2-5, with 7 bases lining up with TRBD2. The CDR3 is made up of 12 amino acids. Unmatched junction bases numbered 8, after V lost 8 bases and J lost 5 bases. From germline, CDR1 is SQVTM and CDR2 ANQGSEA. CDR3 sequence (DNA): TGCAGCTTCGGACTAGTACAGGAGACCCAGTACTTC. Residues: CSFGLVQETQYF.

V is TRBV29-1 and J is TRBJ1-2; TRBD1 is a possible D gene (5 bases). This CDR3 spans 13 amino acids. The germline V gene encodes CDR1 SQVTM and CDR2 ANQGSEA. V gave up 5 bases and J gave up 3 bases, with 13 bases separating them. The CDR3 DNA reads as TGCAGCGTTCCCCAGGGACTGGACTATGGCTACACCTTC. It encodes CSVPQGLDYGYTF.

This chain connects TRBV4-1 to TRBJ2-3; D unclear. CDR3 length: 14 amino acids. Deletions cut 0 bases from V and 0 bases from J, with 4 bases between. Germline loops: CDR1 MGHRA, CDR2 YSYEKL. CDR3 protein: CASSQDLSTDTQYF. CDR3 DNA sequence: TGCGCCAGCAGCCAAGACCTTAGCACAGATACGCAGTATTTT.

The genes are TRBV5-1 and TRBJ1-5, with D unresolved. Germline V gene sequence: CDR1 SGHRS, CDR2 YFSETQ. V was cut by 0 bases and J by 5 bases, with 6 bases left in between. This CDR3 spans 13 amino acids. CDR3 loop: CASSLGGDQPQHF. The CDR3 nucleotides are TGCGCCAGCAGCTTGGGGGGAGATCAGCCCCAGCATTTT.

This chain joins TRBV5-1 and TRBJ2-7; a possible D gene is TRBD2 (6 bases). Trimming stripped 4 bases from V and 4 bases from J, with 15 bases between. This CDR3 comprises 14 residues. Germline V lookup: CDR1 SGHRS, CDR2 YFSETQ. The CDR3 nucleotides are TGCGCCAGCAGCAGGACTACCAAAGGTTACGAGCAGTACTTC. It is translated as CASSRTTKGYEQYF.

The chain uses TRBV11-2 and TRBJ2-7; 11 nucleotides line up with TRBD2. The CDR3 is 16 amino acids. The V and J ends lost 5 bases and 3 bases, in that order; junction bases with no gene match: 9. Germline V lookup: CDR1 SGHAT, CDR2 FQNNGV. Written as DNA, the CDR3 is TGTGCCAGCAGCGAAGATCTAGCGGGAGGCCTCTACGAGCAGTACTTC. Its translation is CASSEDLAGGLYEQYF.

The rearrangement uses TRBV6-6 and TRBJ1-1, with unresolved D. CDR3 length: 15 amino acids. The V end lost 5 bases, the J end lost 1 base, and 14 bases lay between the germline ends. Germline V gene lookup returns CDR1 MNHNY and CDR2 SVGAGI (reference sequence). This chain's CDR3 is CASSPWPTQNTEAFF. CDR3 nucleotides: TGTGCCAGCAGTCCCTGGCCAACCCAGAACACTGAAGCTTTCTTT.

The V call is TRBV6-5, the J call TRBJ1-1; D not resolved. This CDR3 is 13 amino acids long. V was pared by 3 bases and J by 2 bases, with 7 bases between. CDR1 is MNHEY and CDR2 is SVGAGI in the germline V gene. The CDR3 region is CASSYTSNTEAFF. The CDR3 DNA reads TGTGCCAGCAGTTATACCAGTAACACTGAAGCTTTCTTT.

The J gene is TRBJ1-5, the V gene TRBV2; TRBD1 aligns across 8 bases. Trimming removed 6 bases from V and 0 bases from J; junction bases left unmatched: 7. The CDR3 has 16 amino acids. CDR1 SNHLY and CDR2 FYNNEI come from the germline V gene. The CDR3 loop is CASRGTGRYSNQPQHF. In nucleotides, the CDR3 is TGTGCCAGCAGGGGGACAGGACGCTATAGCAATCAGCCCCAGCATTTT.

The table lists this clone with a count of one. The CDR3 nucleotides are TGTGCCAGCAGTGGTCCCCGGGACTCCTACGAGCAGTACTTC. Its protein product is CASSGPRDSYEQYF. The chain couples TRBV2 to TRBJ2-7, with D perhaps TRBD2 (5 bases). In germline, CDR1 is SNHLY, CDR2 FYNNEI. This CDR3 contains 14 residues. Between the trimmed V and J ends, which lost 4 bases and 0 bases, there was a span of 10 bases.

As regards this clone: The sample carries other DNA sequences with the same CDR3. V gene TRBV29-1 combines with J gene TRBJ1-1; the D gene is possibly TRBD1 (5 bases). V was pared by 4 bases and J by 1 base, with 7 bases between. CDR1 and CDR2 (germline): SQVTM, ANQGSEA. This CDR3 is 12 amino acids long. Here the CDR3 DNA reads TGCAGCGTTGGGGGCGGGAACACTGAAGCTTTCTTT. Amino acids: CSVGGGNTEAFF. Filled out from reference TRBV29-1 and TRBJ1-1, the complete variable domain reads SAVISQKPSRDICQRGTSLTIQCQVDSQVTMMFWYRQQPGQSLTLIATANQGSEATYESGFVIDKFPISRPNLTFSTLTVSNMSPEDSSIYLCSVGGGNTEAFFGQGTRLTVV.

V usage is TRBV7-9 and J usage is TRBJ2-7; D is unclear. Deletions cut 4 bases from V and 2 bases from J, with 6 bases between. This CDR3 is 12 amino acids long. Germline CDR1 reads SEHNR; CDR2 reads FQNEAQ (reference sequence). This chain's CDR3 is CASSSSAYEQYF. CDR3 sequence (DNA): TGTGCCAGCAGCTCCTCGGCCTACGAGCAGTACTTC.

The rearrangement joins TRBV6-1 to TRBJ2-3; 9 bases line up with TRBD2. V trimming: 10 bases; J trimming: 4 bases; junction bases outside the gene matches: 9. CDR3 length: 14 amino acids. Germline values: CDR1 MNHNS, CDR2 SASEGT. The CDR3 bases are TGTGCCACCTCCTGGGGACTAGCAGCAGATACGCAGTATTTT. This codes for CATSWGLAADTQYF.

V usage is TRBV4-2 and J usage is TRBJ2-1; 8 positions agree with TRBD2. Germline-derived CDR1 and CDR2 are LGHNA and YNFKEQ. With V trimmed by 2 bases and J by 8 bases, 11 bases remained unmatched. The length of the CDR3 is 16 residues. The CDR3 here is CASSQTSSGGAHEQFF. CDR3 coding DNA: TGTGCCAGCAGCCAAACTAGCTCGGGAGGGGCCCATGAGCAGTTCTTC.

This chain links TRBV27 with TRBJ2-5, with 8 nucleotides matching TRBD1. Germline loops: CDR1 MNHEY, CDR2 SMNVEV (reference sequence). The CDR3 length is 16 residues. V was clipped by 5 bases and J by 5 bases; unmatched bases: 13. In DNA, the CDR3 is TGTGCCAGCAGTCCCTGGGGTCAGGGGGCTAGGGAGACCCAGTACTTC. Translated, it gives CASSPWGQGARETQYF.

With regard to this clone: In the same sample, other DNA sequences code for this CDR3. The V gene is TRBV10-3, the J gene TRBJ2-3, with a tentative D call TRBD2 (5 bases). V lost 3 bases and J lost 5, with 6 bases in between. The CDR3 length is 12 residues. CDR1 and CDR2 from the germline V gene are ENHRY and SYGVKD. CDR3 DNA sequence: TGTGCCATCAGTGAAGAGGGAGATACGCAGTATTTT. Its translation: CAISEEGDTQYF.

The chain combines TRBV6-5 with TRBJ2-5, with 7 bases fitting TRBD2. The DNA end lines up better with TRBJ2-7; the J call may be wrong. CDR1 MNHEY and CDR2 SVGAGI come from the germline V gene. The CDR3 loop spans 15 amino acids. CDR3 nucleotide sequence: TGTGCCAGCAGTTGGATGGCCTCGGGGGGCTACGAGCAGTACTTC. Its translation is CASSWMASGGYEQYF.

CDR3 sequence: CAISERWETEAFF. For the CDR3, the DNA is TGTGCCATCTCCGAACGTTGGGAGACTGAAGCTTTCTTT. The rearrangement joins TRBV10-3 to TRBJ1-1; unclear D gene. V was cut by 8 bases and J by 5 bases, with 15 bases left in between. CDR3 length: 13 amino acids. Germline V gives CDR1 ENHRY, CDR2 SYGVKD.

This chain joins TRBV6-1 and TRBJ1-5; 7 bases map to TRBD1. Germline CDR1 is MNHNS and CDR2 is SASEGT. The CDR3 spans 15 residues. Unmatched junction bases numbered 6, after V lost 6 bases and J lost 1 base. CDR3 loop: CASRYQGGSNQPQHF. The CDR3 nucleotides read TGTGCCAGCAGGTACCAAGGGGGCAGCAATCAGCCCCAGCATTTT.

V is TRBV5-1 and J is TRBJ2-7; the match to TRBD1 covers 11 bases. The junction had 6 bases not matched to a gene; V was cut back by 5 bases and J by 5 bases. The length of the CDR3 is 14 residues. CDR1 is SGHRS, CDR2 YFSETQ, per germline. The CDR3 region is CASSFGQGADEQYF. In DNA, the CDR3 is TGCGCCAGCAGTTTTGGACAGGGGGCGGACGAGCAGTACTTC.

V gene TRBV27 combines with J gene TRBJ2-7; D perhaps matches TRBD2 (6 bases). The V end was cut by 0 bases, the J end by 4 bases, with 13 bases between. The CDR3 covers 15 residues. The germline CDR1 and CDR2 sequences are MNHEY and SMNVEV (reference sequence). CDR3 amino acids: CASSLSTSTAYEQYF. CDR3 nucleotides: TGTGCCAGCAGTTTATCGACTAGTACAGCGTACGAGCAGTACTTC.

The J gene is TRBJ2-1, the V gene TRBV7-2; D call uncertain. This CDR3 comprises 13 residues. Germline V lookup: CDR1 SGHTA, CDR2 FQGNSA. V was trimmed by 2 bases and J by 8 bases, leaving 10 bases between them. The CDR3 spells CASSLNFRYEQFF. The CDR3 bases are TGTGCCAGCAGCTTAAACTTTCGGTATGAGCAGTTCTTC.

The chain is built from TRBV6-5 and TRBJ1-2; the D gene is possibly TRBD1 (6 bases). Germline CDR1 is MNHEY and CDR2 is SVGAGI. CDR3 length: 14 amino acids. V shed 6 bases and J shed 3 bases, with 14 bases lying between them. CDR3 coding DNA: TGTGCCAGCAGGCAGGGACACCCGGACTATGGCTACACCTTC. Translated: CASRQGHPDYGYTF.

The chain recombines TRBV2 with TRBJ2-7; maybe TRBD2 (6 bases). This CDR3 is 13 amino acids long. CDR1 and CDR2 from the germline V gene are SNHLY and FYNNEI. V shed 3 bases and J shed 6 bases, with 12 bases lying between them. CDR3 region: CASSEVRGGEQYF. The CDR3 nucleotides are TGTGCCAGCAGTGAGGTTAGGGGAGGCGAGCAGTACTTC.

The chain carries TRBV6-5 and TRBJ2-7, with 10 nucleotides matching TRBD1. V gave up 4 bases and J gave up 1 base; unmatched junction bases: 7. The CDR3 runs to 16 residues. Germline V gene lookup returns CDR1 MNHEY and CDR2 SVGAGI. The chain's CDR3 is CASSSWDRGLSYEQYF. CDR3 bases: TGTGCCAGCAGTTCTTGGGACAGGGGTTTGTCCTACGAGCAGTACTTC.

The rearrangement joins TRBV4-1 to TRBJ2-5, with D unresolved. V was pared by 0 bases and J by 5 bases, with 13 bases between. From germline, CDR1 is MGHRA and CDR2 YSYEKL. This CDR3 contains 15 residues. The CDR3 sequence: CASSQESTPRETQYF. The CDR3 DNA follows: TGCGCCAGCAGCCAAGAAAGCACCCCGCGGGAGACCCAGTACTTC.

The CDR3 DNA follows: TGCGCCAGCAGCCAAGATCAGCTCCGGCAGGGCCACGAGCAGTACTTC. It encodes CASSQDQLRQGHEQYF. The V call is TRBV4-1, the J call TRBJ2-7; TRBD1 is a possible D gene (5 bases). Germline CDR1 and CDR2: MGHRA and YSYEKL. CDR3 length equals 16 residues. V dropped 0 bases and J dropped 5 bases, with 17 bases sitting between them.

The chain employs TRBV5-5 and TRBJ1-2; perhaps TRBD1 as D (6 bases). Germline V CDR1 and CDR2: SGHKS, YYEKEE (reference sequence). With 4 bases removed from V and 4 bases from J, the gap between germline ends came to 20 bases. This CDR3 has 16 residues. The CDR3 loop is CASSVQAGEWGYGYTF. The CDR3 coding sequence is TGTGCCAGCAGCGTCCAAGCAGGGGAATGGGGCTATGGCTACACCTTC.